These 10 T cell receptor beta chains originate from one sample sequenced in a study of brain T cells in children with intractable seizures. Documented time point: blood from clinic visit 5 months post-surgery; TSC patient then seizure free. Only in-frame clones appear in the TCRdb table, and some are missing; sequencing was by immunoSEQ multiplex PCR. The repertoire holds a few hundred thousand clones, with roughly 93% as singletons. The material sequenced was peripheral blood, taken roughly 5 months after surgery. The origin of the receptors is a boy under two years old with tuberous sclerosis and intractable seizures.

This clone was seen a handful of times. The V and J genes are TRBV7-9 and TRBJ2-2; the match to TRBD2 covers 7 bases. Looked up from germline, CDR1 is SEHNR and CDR2 is FQNEAQ (reference sequence). The CDR3 sequence is 16 residues long. The J segment lost 0 bases and the V segment lost 5 bases, leaving 6 bases of the junction unmatched. CDR3 amino acids: CASSPTGGTNTGELFF. DNA of the CDR3: TGTGCCAGCAGCCCCACGGGGGGAACGAACACCGGGGAGCTGTTTTTT.

On this clone: At one end, the junction sequence differs from germline, possibly due to a read error. The chain uses TRBV19 and TRBJ2-1; 9 bases map to TRBD1. The germline gives CDR1 LNHDA, CDR2 SQIVND (reference sequence). This CDR3 spans 15 amino acids. Written as DNA, the CDR3 is TGTGCGAGTACCGGGACAGGGTATTTTTACAATGAGCAGTTCTTC. This sequence encodes CASTGTGYFYNEQFF.

The rearrangement links TRBV20-1 to TRBJ2-5; D may match TRBD1 or TRBD2 (5 bases each). CDR1 and CDR2 from the germline V gene are DFQATT and SNEGSKA (reference sequence). This CDR3 is built from 11 residues. CDR3 DNA sequence: TGCGCACAGATGGGGGTCAAGACCCAGTACTTC. Translation gives CAQMGVKTQYF.

This chain connects TRBV4-2 to TRBJ2-5; D is unclear. The length of the CDR3 is 11 residues. CDR1 is LGHNA, CDR2 YNFKEQ, per germline. The germline V and J ends were trimmed by 0 bases and 5 bases, with 1 base remaining between them. The CDR3 DNA sequence: TGTGCCAGCAGCCAAGATGAGACCCAGTACTTC. Its protein product is CASSQDETQYF.

In DNA, the CDR3 is TGTGCCAGCAAGACGGTTACAACTAATGAAAAACTGTTTTTT. Translation: CASKTVTTNEKLFF. This chain joins TRBV6-5 and TRBJ1-4; no firm D call. This CDR3 has 14 residues. Trimming took 7 bases from V and 0 from J, leaving 9 bases between them. CDR1 is MNHEY and CDR2 is SVGAGI in the germline V gene.

V is TRBV27 and J is TRBJ2-3, with 11 bases lining up with TRBD1. Germline V gene data show CDR1 as MNHEY and CDR2 as SMNVEV (reference sequence). Trimming took 6 bases from V and 5 from J; bases not matched to a gene: 7. This CDR3 contains 15 residues. CDR3 DNA sequence: TGTGCCAGCAGCCAGGACAGGGGGCCGGGAGATACGCAGTATTTT. This translates into CASSQDRGPGDTQYF.

The chain combines TRBV7-9 with TRBJ2-1, with D possibly being TRBD2 (6 bases). CDR1 and CDR2 from the germline V gene are SEHNR and FQNEAQ (reference sequence). The CDR3 consists of 16 residues. Trimming stripped 5 bases from V and 0 bases from J, with 14 bases between. The CDR3 here is CASSGGGDLSYNEQFF. The CDR3 DNA reads TGTGCCAGCAGCGGAGGCGGGGATCTCTCCTACAATGAGCAGTTCTTC. The full variable domain, completed using reference TRBV7-9 and TRBJ2-1, is DTGVSQNPRHKITKRGQNVTFRCDPISEHNRLYWYRQTLGQGPEFLTYFQNEAQLEKSRLLSDRFSAERPKGSFSTLEIQRTEQGDSAMYLCASSGGGDLSYNEQFFGPGTRLTVL.

This clone was seen a few times. The rearrangement joins TRBV7-9 to TRBJ1-6; 8 bases map to TRBD1. Per the germline V gene, CDR1 is SEHNR and CDR2 is FQNEAQ (reference sequence). CDR3 length: 15 amino acids. The V and J ends lost 1 base and 10 bases, in that order; junction bases with no gene match: 6. The CDR3 DNA reads as TGTGCCAGCAGCTTAGTTGGACAGGGTTCCTCACCCCTCCACTTT. Encoded protein: CASSLVGQGSSPLHF.

The chain's CDR3 is CASSATGGKQFF. The CDR3 DNA reads TGTGCCAGCAGCGCTACAGGGGGTAAGCAGTTCTTC. J is TRBJ2-1 and V is TRBV9, with 8 bases that match TRBD1. Germline CDR1 SGDLS, CDR2 YYNGEE. The CDR3 length is 12 residues. The V and J ends lost 3 bases and 11 bases, in that order; junction bases with no gene match: 4.

This rearrangement joins TRBV5-4 to TRBJ2-7; D possibly corresponds to TRBD2 (6 bases). V lost 6 bases and J 4 bases, leaving 20 bases between the germline ends. The CDR3 contains 15 residues. Per the germline V gene, CDR1 is SGHNT and CDR2 is YYREEE (reference sequence). The CDR3 here is CASTMMETRPYEQYF. DNA for the CDR3: TGTGCCAGCACCATGATGGAGACTAGACCATACGAGCAGTACTTC.